What follows are 9 T cell receptor beta chains derived from one specimen sequenced in a study of identical twins. Using its own MiXCR run on the 5' RACE reads, TCRdb lists one record per CDR3 protein. The table records over 600,000 distinct CDR3 sequences, 21% of them present only once. This sample was shared with a second study, whose subject was T cells expressing NK-cell markers.

Source material: PBMCs. The receptors come from a woman aged 18-35 years in good health.

The chain is built from TRBV6-5 and TRBJ2-1; 13 bases map to TRBD2. Germline-derived CDR1 and CDR2 are MNHEY and SVGAGI. The CDR3 is made up of 15 amino acids. V trimming: 4 bases; J trimming: 8 bases; junction bases outside the gene matches: 5. CDR3 coding DNA: TGTGCCAGCAGTTCATCCGGGACTAGCGGGGATGAGCAGTTCTTC. Translating it yields CASSSSGTSGDEQFF.

The chain has TRBV5-1 and TRBJ2-3, with 12 bases matching TRBD1. Germline V gives CDR1 SGHRS, CDR2 YFSETQ. This CDR3 is 15 amino acids long. J lost 3 bases, V lost 5 bases, and 4 bases had no gene match. CDR3 nucleotide sequence: TGCGCCAGCAGACTGGGACAGGGGGCAACAGATACGCAGTATTTT. This translates into CASRLGQGATDTQYF.

V is TRBV6-5 and J is TRBJ2-7; D gene unclear. Trimming removed 4 bases from V and 5 bases from J, with 15 bases in between. The germline V gene has CDR1 MNHEY and CDR2 SVGAGI. The CDR3 runs to 14 residues. DNA of the CDR3: TGTGCCAGCAGTTGGGCACACTGGGATCACGAGCAGTACTTC. Residues: CASSWAHWDHEQYF.

The rearrangement links TRBV7-2 to TRBJ2-5, with 8 bases aligning to TRBD2. Germline CDR1 SGHTA, CDR2 FQGNSA. The CDR3 contains 14 residues. The V and J ends lost 5 bases and 3 bases, in that order; junction bases with no gene match: 5. CDR3 residues: CASSHTSGKETQYF. The CDR3 DNA is TGTGCCAGCAGCCATACTAGCGGCAAAGAGACCCAGTACTTC. The full variable domain, rest sourced from reference TRBV7-2 and TRBJ2-5, is GAGVSQSPSNKVTEKGKDVELRCDPISGHTALYWYRQSLGQGLEFLIYFQGNSAPDKSGLPSDRFSAERTGGSVSTLTIQRTQQEDSAVYLCASSHTSGKETQYFGPGTRLLVL.

This sequence joins TRBV20-1 and TRBJ2-5; 8 bases map to TRBD2. The V gene end was trimmed by 6 bases and the J gene end by 5 bases; junction bases not matched to a gene: 8. The CDR3 length is 13 residues. The germline V gene encodes CDR1 DFQATT and CDR2 SNEGSKA (reference sequence). CDR3 in DNA: TGCAGTGCCTTCGGGGGGGCCGGGGAGACCCAGTACTTC. It encodes CSAFGGAGETQYF.

This clonotype turned up a few times. This chain uses TRBV5-1 with TRBJ1-6; weak D call: TRBD1 (5 bases). This CDR3 comprises 16 residues. Between the trimmed V and J ends, which lost 0 bases and 3 bases, there was a span of 10 bases. Germline V lookup: CDR1 SGHRS, CDR2 YFSETQ. This CDR3 reads CASSLDRTIYNSPLHF. For the CDR3, the DNA is TGCGCCAGCAGCTTGGACAGGACAATCTATAATTCACCCCTCCACTTT.

This chain joins TRBV5-1 and TRBJ2-2; TRBD1 agrees at 8 bases. This CDR3 region has 15 residues. J lost 0 bases, V lost 4 bases, and 2 bases had no gene match. Germline CDR1 SGHRS, CDR2 YFSETQ. The chain's CDR3 is CASSGDRPNTGELFF. In nucleotides, the CDR3 is TGCGCCAGCAGCGGGGACAGGCCGAACACCGGGGAGCTGTTTTTT. Full variable domain (outside the CDR3, taken from reference TRBV5-1 and TRBJ2-2): KAGVTQTPRYLIKTRGQQVTLSCSPISGHRSVSWYQQTPGQGLQFLFEYFSETQRNKGNFPGRFSGRQFSNSRSEMNVSTLELGDSALYLCASSGDRPNTGELFFGEGSRLTVL.

V is TRBV10-3 and J is TRBJ2-1; 7 bases map to TRBD2. Germline V gene data show CDR1 as ENHRY and CDR2 as SYGVKD. V trimming: 10 bases; J trimming: 0 bases; junction bases outside the gene matches: 3. The CDR3 length is 13 residues. CDR3 DNA: TGTGCCACCGGGGAGGGCTCCTACAATGAGCAGTTCTTC. Its protein product is CATGEGSYNEQFF.

The rearrangement joins TRBV20-1 to TRBJ2-3, with TRBD1 identical over 8 bases. The CDR3 covers 14 residues. Germline CDR1 and CDR2: DFQATT and SNEGSKA (reference sequence). J gave up 6 bases and V 3 bases, and 8 bases lay outside the gene matches. The CDR3 is CSASRTGRGDTQYF. The CDR3 region has the DNA TGCAGTGCTAGTCGGACAGGGCGAGGGGATACGCAGTATTTT.